The following is a T cell receptor (beta chain) sequence with its context. Its cognate antigen is unknown. The PCR employed 60 Vbeta primers together with 13 Jbeta primers. Authors' analysis steps: In a later analysis, the count reached 76 million or so unique TCR beta chains, with around 10 million shared. Assay used: immunoSEQ multiplex PCR; TCRdb lists only in-frame clones, some missing. That table supplies the V and J calls and clone size; D and trimming were determined from the DNA. The sample records more than 80,000 clones, over 60% being singletons. This sample stems from a study of cytomegalovirus exposure and HLA in healthy donors. General study results and limits: A later analysis found TCR association rates differed by HLA locus, highest for DRB1 and lowest for HLA-C.

The sequencing input was PBMCs. This TCR was recovered from a human donor in good health.

CDR3 loop: CASSIRGNLIAGELFF. The CDR3 DNA reads as TGTGCCAGTAGTATCAGGGGGAATTTAATTGCCGGGGAGCTGTTTTTT. This chain joins TRBV19 and TRBJ2-2; TRBD1 matches at 7 bases. Losses at the gene ends were 3 bases for V and 6 bases for J; bases not matched to a gene: 10. Looked up from germline, CDR1 is LNHDA and CDR2 is SQIVND (reference sequence). This CDR3 has 16 residues.